The 22 T cell receptor beta chains reported below all come from one sample, sequenced in a study of Ad26.COV2.S vaccination and SARS-CoV-2 variants. Regarding treatment: roughly 20 received Ad26.COV2.S at low or high dose, single or two shots; several received placebo; per-sample allocation not given. Vaccine and placebo recipients were sampled on day 63 after the first injection. Generated by immunoSEQ multiplex PCR, the TCRdb table keeps only in-frame clones and is missing some. The sample has around 380,000 clones; more than 85% are singletons. The sample consisted of peripheral blood, taken in a trial of Ad26.COV2.S vaccine versus placebo. Receptors were obtained from a person between 18 and 60 years old who received the Ad26.COV2.S COVID-19 vaccine or a placebo.

V and J are TRBV9 and TRBJ2-1, with D possibly TRBD2 on 6 matching bases. V lost 0 bases, J lost 8 bases, and 12 bases lay in between. The CDR3 length is 14 residues. The germline gives CDR1 SGDLS, CDR2 YYNGEE. CDR3 nucleotides: TGTGCCAGCAGCGTAGTAACTAGCTGGGATGAGCAGTTCTTC. Residues: CASSVVTSWDEQFF. Using reference TRBV9 and TRBJ2-1 for the parts outside the CDR3, the full variable domain is DSGVTQTPKHLITATGQRVTLRCSPRSGDLSVYWYQQSLDQGLQFLIQYYNGEERAKGNILERFSAQQFPDLHSELNLSSLELGDSALYFCASSVVTSWDEQFFGPGTRLTVL.

This chain uses TRBV27 with TRBJ2-7; 7 bases agree with TRBD1. Germline CDR1 MNHEY, CDR2 SMNVEV (reference sequence). V shed 6 bases and J 2 bases; nucleotides not matched to a gene: 4. The CDR3 totals 13 residues. The CDR3 here is CASSRQGAYEQYF. As DNA, the CDR3 is TGTGCCAGCAGCCGACAGGGAGCCTACGAGCAGTACTTC.

This clone was counted a few times. The chain carries TRBV19 and TRBJ1-6; D is undetermined. Germline-derived CDR1 and CDR2 are LNHDA and SQIVND (reference sequence). There are 13 residues in the CDR3. V was shortened by 7 bases and J by 7 bases, with 11 bases between the two germline ends. The CDR3 loop reads CASTYSSNSPLHF. For the CDR3, the DNA is TGTGCCAGTACCTACAGCTCAAATTCACCCCTCCACTTT.

The rearrangement uses TRBV6-5 and TRBJ1-2; D unresolved. V was trimmed by 4 bases and J by 4 bases, leaving 16 bases between them. The germline V gene has CDR1 MNHEY and CDR2 SVGAGI. The length of the CDR3 is 15 residues. The CDR3 DNA follows: TGTGCCAGCAGTTTATCCTCCGGAGTGACCTATGGCTACACCTTC. This sequence encodes CASSLSSGVTYGYTF.

This chain joins TRBV19 and TRBJ2-3, with TRBD2 identical over 9 bases. CDR3 length: 16 residues. The J segment lost 4 bases and the V segment lost 3 bases, leaving 8 bases of the junction unmatched. Germline lookup yields CDR1 LNHDA and CDR2 SQIVND (reference sequence). CDR3 coding DNA: TGTGCCAGTAGTATCCCCCGTAGCGGGGGCGCAGATACGCAGTATTTT. It yields the protein CASSIPRSGGADTQYF.

The V call is TRBV19, the J call TRBJ1-1; D is ambiguous. The CDR3 contains 14 residues. With 2 bases removed from V and 1 base from J, the gap between germline ends came to 8 bases. The germline CDR1 and CDR2 sequences are LNHDA and SQIVND (reference sequence). CDR3: CASSIRVENTEAFF. The CDR3 coding sequence is TGTGCCAGTAGTATAAGGGTTGAGAACACTGAAGCTTTCTTT.

V and J are TRBV13 and TRBJ2-1; 8 bases fit TRBD1. The CDR3 length is 15 residues. V lost 3 bases to trimming and J lost 7 bases; unmatched junction nucleotides: 8. Germline-derived CDR1 and CDR2 are PRHDT and FYEKMQ (reference sequence). CDR3 sequence: CASSFGQGGGNEQFF. The CDR3 DNA follows: TGTGCCAGCAGCTTCGGACAGGGTGGGGGAAATGAGCAGTTCTTC.

The chain couples TRBV2 to TRBJ1-2; D ambiguous. The CDR3 extends over 11 amino acids. Trimming took off 1 base at V and 6 bases at J, with 3 bases between the two ends. Germline V CDR1 and CDR2: SNHLY, FYNNEI. The DNA of the CDR3 is TGTGCCAGCAGTGAAGGGCATGGCTACACCTTC. This translates into CASSEGHGYTF.

This sequence joins TRBV28 and TRBJ2-4; 8 nucleotides agree with TRBD1. This CDR3 contains 17 residues. Germline V gene data show CDR1 as MDHEN and CDR2 as SYDVKM. V dropped 1 base and J dropped 3; count of bases not matched to a gene: 8. The CDR3 coding sequence is TGTGCCAGCAGTTTATTAGAGGAGGGGACAGGCAAAAACATTCAGTACTTC. Translation: CASSLLEEGTGKNIQYF.

The chain joins TRBV7-2 to TRBJ2-2; a possible D gene is TRBD1 (5 bases). V shed 5 bases and J shed 4 bases, with 17 bases lying between them. Germline loops: CDR1 SGHTA, CDR2 FQGNSA. This CDR3 is 16 amino acids long. CDR3 bases: TGTGCCAGCAGCCCGTGGGCAGGGAAGAGCACCGGGGAGCTGTTTTTT. Translation: CASSPWAGKSTGELFF.

This chain uses TRBV21-1 with TRBJ1-2; the table's D call, TRBD1, has no DNA check behind it. TRBV21-1 is reported as a pseudogene. The CDR3 has 14 amino acids. DNA for the CDR3: TGTGCCAGCAGTCCAGTACAGGGGGCGTTGGGCTACACCTTC. It translates to CASSPVQGALGYTF.

The chain combines TRBV5-1 with TRBJ1-1; 7 bases match TRBD1. J gave up 5 bases and V 4 bases, and 8 bases lay outside the gene matches. The CDR3 length is 14 residues. The germline CDR1 and CDR2 sequences are SGHRS and YFSETQ. CDR3 region: CASSRTGGETEAFF. The CDR3 DNA reads as TGCGCCAGCAGCCGGACAGGAGGGGAGACTGAAGCTTTCTTT.

The rearrangement joins TRBV6-6 to TRBJ1-2; D is possibly TRBD1 (6 bases). Germline CDR1 is MNHNY and CDR2 is SVGAGI (reference sequence). Trimming cost V 7 bases and J 4 bases, with 22 bases left between them. The CDR3 spans 16 residues. DNA of the CDR3: TGTGCCAGCACCGACGGACCAACAGGGATTTTCTATGGCTACACCTTC. Protein product: CASTDGPTGIFYGYTF.

The CDR3 coding sequence is TGTGCCAGCAGACAGACAGGCACAGATTATTCACCCCTCCACTTT. This translates into CASRQTGTDYSPLHF. The J gene is TRBJ1-6, the V gene TRBV6-1; perhaps TRBD1 as D (6 bases). Germline loops: CDR1 MNHNS, CDR2 SASEGT. The V and J ends lost 6 bases and 8 bases respectively, with 17 bases between them. This CDR3 is 15 amino acids long.

This clone was detected only a few times. This chain links TRBV6-1 with TRBJ1-2, with 7 bases identical to TRBD1. The CDR3 contains 16 residues. Germline V lookup: CDR1 MNHNS, CDR2 SASEGT. V was pared by 2 bases and J by 2 bases, with 8 bases of the junction left unmatched. The CDR3 bases are TGTGCCAGCAGTGAAAGGAGTTGGGGACAGAACTATGGCTACACCTTC. As protein: CASSERSWGQNYGYTF.

CDR3 amino acids: CASSTSGTDEKLFF. For the CDR3, the DNA is TGTGCCAGCAGCACATCCGGGACGGATGAAAAACTGTTTTTT. This rearrangement joins TRBV7-9 to TRBJ1-4, with D maybe TRBD1 (5 bases). CDR3 length: 14 residues. The V end lost 5 bases, the J end lost 6 bases, and 13 bases lay between the germline ends. Germline loops: CDR1 SEHNR, CDR2 FQNEAQ (reference sequence).

J is TRBJ2-3 and V is TRBV5-4, with 8 bases aligning to TRBD1. V lost 4 bases, J lost 0 bases, and 4 bases stayed unmatched. Germline values: CDR1 SGHNT, CDR2 YYREEE (reference sequence). CDR3 size: 15 residues. CDR3 DNA sequence: TGTGCCAGCAGCGGAAACAGGGGGAGCACAGATACGCAGTATTTT. This translates into CASSGNRGSTDTQYF. The full variable domain, its missing parts supplied by reference TRBV5-4 and TRBJ2-3, is ETGVTQSPTHLIKTRGQQVTLRCSSQSGHNTVSWYQQALGQGPQFIFQYYREEENGRGNFPPRFSGLQFPNYSSELNVNALELDDSALYLCASSGNRGSTDTQYFGPGTRLTVL.

The chain joins TRBV2 to TRBJ1-3; tentatively, D is TRBD1 (6 bases). The CDR3 sequence is 14 residues long. Germline V gives CDR1 SNHLY, CDR2 FYNNEI. V dropped 10 bases and J dropped 4 bases, with 17 bases sitting between them. CDR3 sequence: CATQVGTRGNTIYF. The CDR3 nucleotides read TGTGCCACCCAAGTCGGGACAAGAGGAAACACCATATATTTT.

The rearrangement joins TRBV30 to TRBJ1-3; possibly TRBD1 for D (5 bases). Trimming took off 3 bases at V and 0 bases at J, with 9 bases between the two ends. Looked up from germline, CDR1 is GTSNPN and CDR2 is SVGIG (reference sequence). The CDR3 covers 14 residues. The CDR3 nucleotides read TGTGCCTGGAGCCCAGGGTCCTCTGGAAACACCATATATTTT. Amino acid sequence: CAWSPGSSGNTIYF.

The rearrangement links TRBV6-2 or TRBV6-3 to TRBJ2-1; the D call may be TRBD1 or TRBD2 (6 bases each). From germline, CDR1 is MNHEY and CDR2 SVGEGT. Trimming removed 2 bases from V and 8 bases from J, with 13 bases in between. The CDR3 extends over 14 amino acids. CDR3 in amino acids: CASSYAIRGDEQFF. CDR3 nucleotide sequence: TGTGCCAGCAGTTACGCGATTAGGGGGGATGAGCAGTTCTTC.

This clone was found once. The chain recombines TRBV3-1 (or the pseudogene TRBV3-2) with TRBJ1-3; the D is unclear. Germline values: CDR1 LGHDT, CDR2 YNNKEL (reference sequence). The CDR3 contains 15 residues. Deletions cut 0 bases from V and 0 bases from J, with 6 bases between. CDR3 sequence (DNA): TGTGCCAGCAGCCAAGAAGGGCTCTCTGGAAACACCATATATTTT. Amino acid sequence: CASSQEGLSGNTIYF.

The chain has TRBV29-1 and TRBJ1-2, with TRBD1 matching 7 bases. The CDR3 covers 15 residues. CDR1 is SQVTM and CDR2 is ANQGSEA in the germline V gene. The ends lost 2 bases at V and 6 bases at J; junction bases unmatched: 12. The CDR3 DNA reads TGCAGCGTTGAATCCGCCCCGACAGGGAGGAATGGCTACACCTTC. Amino acid sequence: CSVESAPTGRNGYTF.